The present entry profiles one T cell receptor (beta chain) with its context. Measured with immunoSEQ multiplex PCR; TCRdb has only the in-frame clones, and not every one. The data contain about 76,000 clones, around nine tenths of them singletons. The sample belongs to a study of control samples from healthy donors and cancer patients. CDR1 and CDR2 from the germline V gene are MNHEY and SMNVEV (reference sequence). With 2 bases removed from V and 0 bases from J, the gap between germline ends came to 10 bases. This CDR3 region has 15 residues. The receptor comes from a woman between 50 and 59 years old with colorectal cancer. The sample taken for sequencing was PBMCs. The chain carries TRBV27 and TRBJ1-1; no definite D call. The CDR3 loop is CASSLSGLLNTEAFF. The CDR3 nucleotides are TGTGCCAGCAGTTTAAGTGGTCTCCTGAACACTGAAGCTTTCTTT.